These T cell receptor beta chains were read from a single sample in a study of T cell responses to AZD1222 COVID-19 vaccine. The protocol was immunoSEQ multiplex PCR, while the TCRdb copy is restricted to in-frame clones and leaves out a portion. The sample yields approximately 110,000 clones, around 89% seen once. Sequenced here: peripheral blood, sampled on day 0 of AZD1222 vaccination. The receptors shown here come from an adult in good health. The CDR3 runs from the conserved cysteine through the conserved F or W. The order of the fields is clone size, J gene, V gene, CDR3 protein. Where a row states a size, it is once, few, many or the class of an expanded clone; other rows omit it.

. | TRBJ1-1 | TRBV6-2/TRBV6-3 | CASSHQGRPITEAFF
once | TRBJ1-4 | TRBV10-3 | CAISESETGDEKLFF
once | TRBJ1-5 | TRBV4-2 | CASSQGALKNQPQHF
many | TRBJ1-2 | TRBV6-2/TRBV6-3 | CASSPDKLYGYTF
. | TRBJ1-2 | TRBV24-1 | CATSDLRGYGYTF
. | TRBJ1-1 | TRBV6-1 | CASSAHAGGSSGTEAFF
. | TRBJ2-2 | TRBV10-2 | CASGRGAGELFF
. | TRBJ1-2 | TRBV29-1 | CSVEDRNLYGYTF
. | TRBJ2-2 | TRBV6-5 | CAGQGGSGTGELFF
. | TRBJ2-1 | TRBV9 | CASSPYSGSSYNEQFF
. | TRBJ1-6 | TRBV6-4 | CASSEGGLNSPLHF
. | TRBJ2-3 | TRBV7-3 | CASSPWAGGPQDTQYF
. | TRBJ1-5 | TRBV12-3/TRBV12-4 | CASRTGGNQPQHF
. | TRBJ1-5 | TRBV28 | CASSLGQQEHQPQHF
. | TRBJ1-2 | TRBV4-2 | CASSQSGQYYSGYTF
. | TRBJ1-2 | TRBV19 | CASSMIPAWNYGYTF
. | TRBJ2-1 | TRBV13 | CASSSAVSYNEQFF
. | TRBJ2-5 | TRBV4-3 | CASSPSHSGTQYF
. | TRBJ2-5 | TRBV7-2 | CASSLALLRETQYF
. | TRBJ2-1 | TRBV24-1 | CATSALDGVYNEQFF
. | TRBJ1-1 | TRBV9 | CASSVGWSEAFF
. | TRBJ2-2 | TRBV6-5 | CASRTGTPGELFF
. | TRBJ1-1 | TRBV7-9 | CASSAQGLTEAFF
. | TRBJ2-2 | TRBV3-1/TRBV3-2 | CASSQEGLRGRRTGELFF
. | TRBJ2-7 | TRBV9 | CASSAGTGEYEQYF
. | TRBJ1-2 | TRBV19 | CASSPQQGPTSNYGYTF
once | TRBJ1-1 | TRBV6-5 | CASGRGRDRSTEAFF
. | TRBJ1-2 | TRBV28 | CASSHSTGQGRRGYTF
. | TRBJ1-5 | TRBV7-8 | CASSLVDRGQQPQHF
. | TRBJ2-1 | TRBV4-1 | CASSHPALAGGNEQFF
. | TRBJ2-5 | TRBV9 | CASSAYRGRGETQYF
. | TRBJ1-6 | TRBV7-9 | CASGGNSPLHF
. | TRBJ1-5 | TRBV27 | CASSADSYSNQPQHF
. | TRBJ2-2 | TRBV7-2 | CASSHTGELFF
. | TRBJ1-1 | TRBV3-1/TRBV3-2 | CASSQALRGARSEAFF